Shown below are 28 T cell receptor beta chains from a single sample sequenced in a study of blood T cell repertoires in COVID-19. Produced via immunoSEQ multiplex PCR; TCRdb's table is partial and in-frame only. The sample carries 150,000 or so clones, over 70% recorded once. Sequenced input: peripheral blood. The receptor source for this set is a man aged 55 to 69 with acute or convalescent COVID-19.

V gene TRBV7-9 combines with J gene TRBJ2-4, with a weak D call TRBD1 (7 bases). CDR3 length: 15 residues. Germline CDR1 is SEHNR and CDR2 is FQNEAQ (reference sequence). Trimming left V 2 bases short and J 0 bases short, with 8 bases between. The CDR3 nucleotides are TGTGCCAGCAGCTTACAGGGGGGAGCCAAAAACATTCAGTACTTC. It yields the protein CASSLQGGAKNIQYF.

The V call is TRBV6-1, the J call TRBJ1-4, with 8 bases matching TRBD1. Germline lookup yields CDR1 MNHNS and CDR2 SASEGT. This CDR3 spans 14 amino acids. Germline trimming cut 3 bases from V and 8 bases from J; bases unmatched to any gene: 5. The CDR3 nucleotides read TGTGCCAGCAGTGATGGACAGGGCCGGGAAAAACTGTTTTTT. It specifies CASSDGQGREKLFF.

The chain uses TRBV11-1 and TRBJ2-1; D unresolved. There are 14 residues in the CDR3. The germline V gene encodes CDR1 SGHAT and CDR2 FQDESV (reference sequence). Trimming took 2 bases from V and 10 from J, leaving 15 bases between them. The CDR3 protein is CASSLLPLVGEQFF. Here the CDR3 DNA reads TGTGCCAGCAGCTTACTTCCTTTAGTCGGGGAGCAGTTCTTC.

V gene TRBV5-4 combines with J gene TRBJ2-3; TRBD2 agrees at 10 bases. The germline V gene encodes CDR1 SGHNT and CDR2 YYREEE (reference sequence). V was pared by 7 bases and J by 7 bases, with 9 bases of the junction left unmatched. The CDR3 contains 14 residues. The CDR3: CASEQRGGHHTQYF. The CDR3 bases are TGTGCCAGCGAACAGCGGGGGGGCCATCATACGCAGTATTTT.

The chain joins TRBV19 to TRBJ1-1; 9 nucleotides agree with TRBD1. Trimming at V came to 7 bases and at J to 5 bases, leaving 8 bases not matched to a gene. The CDR3 is 14 amino acids. Germline values: CDR1 LNHDA, CDR2 SQIVND (reference sequence). CDR3 bases: TGTGCCAGTACCGAAAACAGGGGGCGGACTGAAGCTTTCTTT. Translation: CASTENRGRTEAFF.

The CDR3 here is CASNPGTYSNQPQHF. The CDR3 DNA reads TGCGCCAGCAATCCTGGGACTTATAGCAATCAGCCCCAGCATTTT. The chain recombines TRBV4-3 with TRBJ1-5; tentatively, D is TRBD1 (5 bases). The CDR3 covers 15 residues. Trimming took off 7 bases at V and 0 bases at J, with 13 bases between the two ends. Germline V gives CDR1 LGHNA, CDR2 YSLEER.

The chain recombines TRBV30 with TRBJ1-3, with a weak D call TRBD1 (5 bases). CDR1 and CDR2 (germline): GTSNPN, SVGIG (reference sequence). The CDR3 covers 12 residues. The V and J ends lost 3 bases and 9 bases respectively, with 12 bases between them. The CDR3 is CAWSGLGVTIYF. CDR3 coding DNA: TGTGCCTGGAGCGGCCTAGGGGTCACCATATATTTT.

The CDR3 here is CAISESGAGGPFF. As DNA, the CDR3 is TGTGCCATCAGTGAGTCCGGGGCAGGGGGACCTTTCTTT. This sequence joins TRBV10-3 and TRBJ1-1; TRBD1 aligns across 7 bases. Germline lookup yields CDR1 ENHRY and CDR2 SYGVKD. V shed 0 bases and J 12 bases; nucleotides not matched to a gene: 7. CDR3 length: 13 amino acids.

About this clone: The sample carries other DNA sequences with the same CDR3. This chain joins TRBV28 and TRBJ1-6, with 9 bases lining up with TRBD1. J gave up 4 bases and V 5 bases, and 0 bases lay outside the gene matches. The CDR3 consists of 14 residues. Germline V gives CDR1 MDHEN, CDR2 SYDVKM. CDR3 sequence reads: CASSGQGYNSPLHF. The CDR3 bases are TGTGCCAGCAGTGGACAGGGGTATAATTCACCCCTCCACTTT.

This rearrangement joins TRBV6-2 or TRBV6-3 to TRBJ2-5; no definite D call. The germline V and J ends were trimmed by 5 bases and 1 base, with 5 bases remaining between them. The CDR3 loop spans 12 amino acids. CDR1 is MNHEY, CDR2 SVGEGT, per germline. CDR3 DNA sequence: TGTGCCAGCAGTCTCCCCCAAGAGACCCAGTACTTC. Protein product: CASSLPQETQYF.

The chain carries TRBV6-2 or TRBV6-3 and TRBJ2-3; no definite D call. Trimming cost V 0 bases and J 4 bases, with 5 bases left between them. The CDR3 spans 13 residues. Germline lookup yields CDR1 MNHEY and CDR2 SVGEGT. The CDR3 protein is CASSYSLADTQYF. The CDR3 DNA reads TGTGCCAGCAGTTACTCGCTAGCAGATACGCAGTATTTT.

The rearrangement uses TRBV27 and TRBJ1-4; unclear D gene. Trimming cost V 3 bases and J 4 bases, with 9 bases left between them. CDR1 and CDR2 (germline): MNHEY, SMNVEV (reference sequence). This CDR3 contains 14 residues. Written as DNA, the CDR3 is TGTGCCAGCAGTTTGTGGCACAGTAATGAAAAACTGTTTTTT. Residues: CASSLWHSNEKLFF.

In regard to this clone: The sample holds other DNA sequences that translate to the same CDR3. The chain uses TRBV7-3 and TRBJ2-1, with D perhaps matching TRBD2 (5 bases). The CDR3 length is 15 residues. The V and J ends lost 5 bases and 4 bases respectively, with 15 bases between them. The germline CDR1 and CDR2 sequences are SGHTA and FQGTGA. The CDR3 bases are TGTGCCAGCAGCCCTATGTCGGGGTCTTACAATGAGCAGTTCTTC. Translating it yields CASSPMSGSYNEQFF. Based on the CDR3 plus reference TRBV7-3 and TRBJ2-1, the full variable domain is GAGVSQTPSNKVTEKGKYVELRCDPISGHTALYWYRQSLGQGPEFLIYFQGTGAADDSGLPNDRFFAVRPEGSVSTLKIQRTERGDSAVYLCASSPMSGSYNEQFFGPGTRLTVL.

Points on this clone: This sample includes further DNA sequences coding for the same CDR3. The chain joins TRBV10-2 to TRBJ2-1; TRBD2 matches 14 bases. Germline CDR1 WSHSY, CDR2 SAAADI. This CDR3 spans 14 amino acids. The V and J ends lost 6 bases and 7 bases, in that order; junction bases with no gene match: 2. CDR3 nucleotide sequence: TGCGCCAGCAGGGGACTAGCGGGGGCAAATGAGCAGTTCTTC. Translated, it gives CASRGLAGANEQFF.

The V gene is TRBV13, the J gene TRBJ2-2; D remains ambiguous. Trimming left V 3 bases short and J 1 base short, with 6 bases between. CDR3 size: 14 residues. Germline CDR1 reads PRHDT; CDR2 reads FYEKMQ (reference sequence). CDR3 DNA sequence: TGTGCCAGCAGCTTCCGACAGAACACCGGGGAGCTGTTTTTT. Translated: CASSFRQNTGELFF.

This clone was counted a single time. CDR3 sequence (DNA): TGTGCCAGCAGTCCGCCCCTAGCGGGCCCCTACGAGCAGTACTTC. Its protein is CASSPPLAGPYEQYF. The chain combines TRBV28 with TRBJ2-7; 8 bases are a match to TRBD2. The J segment lost 2 bases and the V segment lost 5 bases, leaving 8 bases of the junction unmatched. The CDR3 consists of 15 residues. Germline CDR1 and CDR2: MDHEN and SYDVKM.

The V gene is TRBV7-2, the J gene TRBJ1-5; possibly TRBD1 for D (5 bases). V was clipped by 2 bases and J by 5 bases, with 7 bases between them. Germline CDR1 and CDR2: SGHTA and FQGNSA. The CDR3 is 13 amino acids. The CDR3 sequence is CASSLRGDQPQHF. In DNA form, the CDR3 reads TGTGCCAGCAGCTTAAGGGGCGATCAGCCCCAGCATTTT.

The chain has TRBV5-4 and TRBJ2-2, with D possibly matching TRBD1 (6 bases). The V end was cut by 1 base, the J end by 4 bases, with 11 bases between. This CDR3 spans 15 amino acids. CDR1 is SGHNT, CDR2 YYREEE, per germline (reference sequence). CDR3 protein: CASSLIQGFTGELFF. CDR3 nucleotide sequence: TGTGCCAGCAGCTTGATACAGGGATTCACCGGGGAGCTGTTTTTT.

The V call is TRBV7-3, the J call TRBJ2-2; 11 bases agree with TRBD2. V lost 5 bases, J lost 4 bases, and 9 bases stayed unmatched. Germline loops: CDR1 SGHTA, CDR2 FQGTGA. The CDR3 spans 17 residues. The DNA of the CDR3 is TGTGCCAGCAGCCCTTTAGCGGGAGGGCCAGGCACCGGGGAGCTGTTTTTT. Protein product: CASSPLAGGPGTGELFF.

This chain joins TRBV29-1 and TRBJ1-1, with 12 bases that match TRBD1. The germline CDR1 and CDR2 sequences are SQVTM and ANQGSEA. V was pared by 8 bases and J by 6 bases, with 13 bases of the junction left unmatched. There are 15 residues in the CDR3. The CDR3 protein is CSCWDRGPSQPEAFF. The CDR3 nucleotides are TGCAGCTGCTGGGACAGGGGGCCTTCCCAGCCTGAAGCTTTCTTT.

This clone was seen a handful of times. This chain links TRBV21-1 with TRBJ2-1; whether TRBD2, the table's D call, matches the DNA was not checked. TRBV21-1 is a recognized pseudogene. The CDR3 covers 18 residues. CDR3 protein: CASSKVIGTSGEYNEQFF. As DNA, the CDR3 is TGTGCCAGCAGCAAGGTTATAGGGACTAGCGGGGAATACAATGAGCAGTTCTTC.

The table lists this clone with a few counts. The rearrangement joins TRBV5-4 to TRBJ1-6; D possibly corresponds to TRBD1 (5 bases). The V end was cut by 0 bases, the J end by 9 bases, with 13 bases between. This CDR3 is built from 15 residues. Germline values: CDR1 SGHNT, CDR2 YYREEE (reference sequence). The CDR3 DNA reads TGTGCCAGCAGCTTGGTAGGGGTTCAATTTTCACCCCTCCACTTT. This codes for CASSLVGVQFSPLHF.

The chain recombines TRBV5-8 with TRBJ2-2; 8 bases match TRBD2. The CDR3 is made up of 15 amino acids. Trimming removed 4 bases from V and 4 bases from J; junction bases left unmatched: 6. Per germline, CDR1 SGHTS and CDR2 YDEGEE. The CDR3 nucleotides read TGTGCCAGCAGCCTGTGGCGGGGGGTCACCGGGGAGCTGTTTTTT. This codes for CASSLWRGVTGELFF.

With regard to this clone: An end of the junction differs from the germline gene, which may be a read error. The rearrangement joins TRBV7-9 to TRBJ2-1, with 7 nucleotides matching TRBD1. Germline V gene sequence: CDR1 SEHNR, CDR2 FQNEAQ (reference sequence). The CDR3 length is 11 residues. DNA for the CDR3: TGTGCCAGCAGCAACCGGGACAGTGGTCTCTTC. It encodes CASSNRDSGLF.

The J gene is TRBJ2-1, the V gene TRBV27; 8 bases align to TRBD2. This CDR3 region has 14 residues. Looked up from germline, CDR1 is MNHEY and CDR2 is SMNVEV (reference sequence). V dropped 7 bases and J dropped 9; count of bases not matched to a gene: 11. The CDR3 is CASMANGGVVEQFF. The CDR3 DNA follows: TGTGCCAGCATGGCTAACGGGGGGGTCGTTGAGCAGTTCTTC.

The V gene is TRBV28, the J gene TRBJ1-2; TRBD1 agrees at 7 bases. This CDR3 has 15 amino acids. The V segment lost 9 bases and the J segment 4 bases; nucleotides outside the gene matches: 14. CDR1 and CDR2 (germline): MDHEN, SYDVKM. The chain's CDR3 is CASWNRGLSGYGYTF. CDR3 bases: TGTGCCAGTTGGAACAGGGGTCTGAGCGGCTATGGCTACACCTTC.

J is TRBJ1-1 and V is TRBV6-5, with unresolved D. V was cut by 10 bases and J by 4 bases, with 16 bases left in between. The CDR3 contains 13 residues. CDR1 MNHEY and CDR2 SVGAGI come from the germline V gene. CDR3 bases: TGTGCCAACAGCGTCGACTCCGTCACTGAAGCTTTCTTT. It is translated as CANSVDSVTEAFF.

The V gene is TRBV15, the J gene TRBJ2-1, with 8 bases fitting TRBD1. Germline CDR1 is LNHNV and CDR2 is YYDKDF (reference sequence). This CDR3 region has 16 residues. V dropped 4 bases and J dropped 1; count of bases not matched to a gene: 6. CDR3 sequence: CATSKYGTGSYNEQFF. In DNA form, the CDR3 reads TGTGCCACCAGCAAGTACGGGACAGGATCCTACAATGAGCAGTTCTTC.